This entry describes one T cell receptor (beta chain). These data originate in a study of identical twins. TCRdb reprocessed the 5' RACE reads via MiXCR and lists one record per CDR3 protein. The sample records some 190,000 distinct CDR3 sequences, approximately 15% being singletons. These records were also assigned to another study, of T cells expressing NK-cell markers. That work states: Sequencing of TCR beta repertoires drew on sorted CD3+CD56+NKG2C+, CD3+CD56+NKG2C- and CD3+CD56-NKG2C+ T cells.

The source is a woman aged 18 to 35 in good health. Material for sequencing was CD8+ T cells sorted from blood.

The CDR3 loop is CASSSEGLTDTQYF. CDR3 nucleotides: TGTGCCAGCAGCTCCGAAGGGCTAACAGATACGCAGTATTTT. The rearrangement joins TRBV7-2 to TRBJ2-3; no firm D call. V gave up 4 bases and J gave up 3 bases, with 11 bases separating them. The CDR3 sequence is 14 residues long. CDR1 SGHTA and CDR2 FQGNSA come from the germline V gene.